This T cell receptor beta chain comes out of a study of early T cells in non-severe SARS-CoV-2 infection. Study-wide context: Unpaired chains resulted from sequencing bulk RNA of unsorted whole blood.

TCRdb itself ran the 5' RACE reads through MiXCR, one entry per CDR3 protein. The data show about 64,000 distinct CDR3 sequences, approximately 9.2% seen once. This CDR3 spans 15 amino acids. V was trimmed by 1 base and J by 5 bases, leaving 14 bases between them. The germline CDR1 and CDR2 sequences are LGHDT and YNNKEL (reference sequence). This clonotype turned up a few times. This TCR came from an adult who was a healthcare worker with PCR-confirmed SARS-CoV-2 infection or an uninfected control (not recorded which). The rearrangement joins TRBV3-1 to TRBJ2-5; a possible D gene is TRBD2 (5 bases). The specimen was whole blood, collected at baseline. The chain's CDR3 is CASSQVVPSGETQYF. Written as DNA, the CDR3 is TGTGCCAGCAGCCAAGTCGTACCCTCGGGGGAGACCCAGTACTTC.